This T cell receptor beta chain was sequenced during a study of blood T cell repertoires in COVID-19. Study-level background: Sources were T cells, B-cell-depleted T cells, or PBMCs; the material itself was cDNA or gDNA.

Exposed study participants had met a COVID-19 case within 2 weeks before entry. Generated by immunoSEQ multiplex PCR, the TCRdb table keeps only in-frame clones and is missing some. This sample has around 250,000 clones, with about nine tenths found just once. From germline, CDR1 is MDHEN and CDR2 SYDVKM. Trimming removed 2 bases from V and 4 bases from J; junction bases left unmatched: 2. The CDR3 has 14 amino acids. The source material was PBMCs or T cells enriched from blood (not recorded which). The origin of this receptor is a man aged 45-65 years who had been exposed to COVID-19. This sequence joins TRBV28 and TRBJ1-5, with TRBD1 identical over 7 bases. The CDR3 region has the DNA TGTGCCAGCAGTTTACAGGGGGTTAATCAGCCCCAGCATTTT. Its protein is CASSLQGVNQPQHF.